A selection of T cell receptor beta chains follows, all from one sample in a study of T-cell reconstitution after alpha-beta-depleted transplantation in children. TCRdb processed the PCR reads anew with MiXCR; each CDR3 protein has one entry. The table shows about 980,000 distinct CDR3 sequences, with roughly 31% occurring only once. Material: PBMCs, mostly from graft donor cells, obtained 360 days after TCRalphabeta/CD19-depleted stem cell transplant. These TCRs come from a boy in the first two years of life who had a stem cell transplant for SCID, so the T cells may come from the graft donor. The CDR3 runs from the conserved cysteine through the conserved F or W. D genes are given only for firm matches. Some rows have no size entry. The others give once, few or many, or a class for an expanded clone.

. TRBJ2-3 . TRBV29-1 CSVRPGGSGTDTQYF TGCAGCGTACGCCCCGGGGGCTCCGGCACAGATACGCAGTATTTT
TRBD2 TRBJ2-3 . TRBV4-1 CASSPEVAGGPIGDTQYF TGCGCCAGCAGCCCGGAGGTAGCGGGGGGGCCTATCGGAGATACGCAGTATTTT
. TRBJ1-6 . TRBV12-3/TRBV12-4 CASSLANSPLHF TGTGCCAGCAGTTTGGCGAATTCACCCCTCCACTTT
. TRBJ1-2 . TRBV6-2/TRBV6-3 CASSIITPSRRDRARGYTF TGTGCCAGCAGCATCATTACCCCTAGCCGCCGGGACCGAGCCCGGGGCTACACCTTC
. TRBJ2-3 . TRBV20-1 CSAREPRARRGLSTDTQYF TGCAGTGCTAGAGAGCCCCGTGCCAGGCGCGGGCTTAGCACAGATACGCAGTATTTT
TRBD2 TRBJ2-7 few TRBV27 CASSLKASGGPFSYEQYF TGTGCCAGCAGTTTAAAGGCTAGCGGGGGGCCTTTCTCCTACGAGCAGTACTTC
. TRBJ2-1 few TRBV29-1 CSVDHYREQFF TGCAGCGTTGACCACTATCGAGAGCAGTTCTTC
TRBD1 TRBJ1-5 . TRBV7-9 CASSLSDWAGGNQPQHF TGTGCCAGCAGCTTAAGCGATTGGGCAGGGGGAAATCAGCCCCAGCATTTT
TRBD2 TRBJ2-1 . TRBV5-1 CASSFTSGGAVSEQFF TGCGCCAGCAGCTTCACTAGCGGGGGGGCTGTAAGCGAGCAGTTCTTC
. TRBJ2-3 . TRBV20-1 CSASLGTSTDTQYF TGCAGTGCTAGCTTAGGGACTAGCACAGATACGCAGTATTTT
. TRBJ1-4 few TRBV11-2 CASSPRTGQDEKLFF TGTGCCAGCAGCCCCAGAACGGGACAAGACGAAAAACTGTTTTTT
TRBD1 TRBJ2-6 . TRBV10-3 CAISAGGAFGANVLTF TGTGCCATCAGTGCAGGGGGTGCCTTTGGGGCCAACGTCCTGACTTTC
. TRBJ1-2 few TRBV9 CASSVHPPKGYTF TGTGCCAGCAGCGTCCACCCACCAAAGGGCTACACCTTC
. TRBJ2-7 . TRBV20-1 CSARRRAYEQYF TGCAGTGCTAGACGGCGAGCCTACGAGCAGTACTTC
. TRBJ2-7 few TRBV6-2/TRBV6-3 CASSYRLSKRSF TGTGCCAGCAGTTACAGACTGAGCAAGAGGAGCTTC
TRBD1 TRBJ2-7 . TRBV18 CASSPPGQGKYEQYF TGTGCCAGCTCACCTCCGGGACAGGGGAAATACGAGCAGTACTTC
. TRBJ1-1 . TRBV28 CASTRPSEAFF TGTGCCAGCACCCGCCCCAGTGAAGCTTTCTTT
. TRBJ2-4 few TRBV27 CASSVGKGKNIQYF TGTGCCAGCAGTGTGGGGAAGGGCAAAAACATTCAGTACTTC
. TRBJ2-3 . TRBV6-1 CASYFPDTQYF TGTGCCAGCTACTTCCCAGATACGCAGTATTTT
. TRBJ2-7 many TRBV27 CASSPTVGRYYEQYF TGTGCCAGCAGTCCCACGGTGGGGCGATACTACGAGCAGTACTTC
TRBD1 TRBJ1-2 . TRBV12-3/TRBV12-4 CASKPTGINYGYTF TGTGCCAGCAAACCGACAGGGATAAACTATGGCTACACCTTC
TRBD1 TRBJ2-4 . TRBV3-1 CASSQEHDRERDIQYF TGTGCCAGCAGCCAGGAGCACGACAGGGAAAGGGACATTCAGTACTTC
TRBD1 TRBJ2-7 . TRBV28 CASNPAGTGGPYEQYF TGTGCCAGCAATCCGGCCGGGACAGGGGGTCCCTACGAGCAGTACTTC
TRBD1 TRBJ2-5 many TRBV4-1 CASSQANRGQETQYF TGCGCCAGCAGCCAAGCCAACAGGGGCCAAGAGACCCAGTACTTC
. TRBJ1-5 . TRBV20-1 CSAREPPPGDSSNQPQHF TGCAGTGCTAGAGAACCACCACCTGGAGACAGCAGCAATCAGCCCCAGCATTTT